The present T cell receptor beta chain was sequenced within a study of cytomegalovirus exposure and HLA in healthy donors. Only one count was recorded for this clone. Its antigen is not identified. Broader study findings: The classifier reportedly diagnosed cytomegalovirus status with high specificity and sensitivity. In a later analysis, most CMV-associated TCR beta chains appeared HLA-restricted.

PCR primers comprised 60 Vbeta and 13 Jbeta primers. The protocol was immunoSEQ multiplex PCR, while the TCRdb copy is restricted to in-frame clones and leaves out a portion. The sample has approximately 110,000 clones, 78% seen once. V shed 5 bases, J shed 5 bases, and the junction held 12 bases outside the gene matches. This CDR3 region has 15 residues. Per the germline V gene, CDR1 is LNHDA and CDR2 is SQIVND (reference sequence). This clonotype was sampled from a man aged 30 to 39 in good health and CMV-seronegative. The gene calls are TRBV19 and TRBJ2-7; 7 bases are a match to TRBD1. Sequencing input: PBMCs. The CDR3 DNA reads TGTGCCAGTAGTCCGTTGACAGGGATGAGGAACGAGCAGTACTTC. This gives the protein CASSPLTGMRNEQYF. The full variable domain, in which reference TRBV19 and TRBJ2-7 provide the parts outside the CDR3, is DGGITQSPKYLFRKEGQNVTLSCEQNLNHDAMYWYRQDPGQGLRLIYYSQIVNDFQKGDIAEGYSVSREKKESFPLTVTSAQKNPTAFYLCASSPLTGMRNEQYFGPGTRLTVT.